The 31 T cell receptor beta chains reported below all come from one sample, sequenced in a study of T cells after yellow fever vaccination. Each CDR3 protein gets one entry after TCRdb re-called the 5' RACE reads with MiXCR. The table has under 550,000 distinct CDR3 sequences, 21% seen once. The sequenced sample was PBMCs, obtained approximately 22 days after the first yellow fever vaccination. These receptor sequences come from a man aged 18 to 29 who received the YFV17D yellow fever vaccine.

There are many counts of this clonotype. The chain employs TRBV7-2 and TRBJ2-3, with D possibly TRBD2 on 5 matching bases. Germline V lookup: CDR1 SGHTA, CDR2 FQGNSA. The CDR3 totals 17 residues. Trimming took off 2 bases at V and 2 bases at J, with 17 bases between the two ends. CDR3 nucleotides: TGTGCCAGCAGCTTATTTGCTTCAGCGGCCTCCACAGATACGCAGTATTTT. This gives the protein CASSLFASAASTDTQYF.

The chain recombines TRBV11-2 with TRBJ1-6, with D perhaps TRBD1 (6 bases). Germline values: CDR1 SGHAT, CDR2 FQNNGV. The CDR3 loop spans 14 amino acids. V lost 3 bases to trimming and J lost 11 bases, with 14 bases between them. The CDR3 region has the DNA TGTGCCAGCAGCTTCTTGCCAGGGGATCCACCCCTCCACTTT. It translates to CASSFLPGDPPLHF. Looking up the rest from reference TRBV11-2 and TRBJ1-6 gives the full variable domain: EAGVAQSPRYKIIEKRQSVAFWCNPISGHATLYWYQQILGQGPKLLIQFQNNGVVDDSQLPKDRFSAERLKGVDSTLKIQPAKLEDSAVYLCASSFLPGDPPLHFGNGTRLTVT.

The V and J genes are TRBV4-2 and TRBJ2-1; 8 nucleotides line up with TRBD2. The CDR3 spans 20 residues. CDR1 LGHNA and CDR2 YNFKEQ come from the germline V gene. Germline trimming cut 6 bases from V and 0 bases from J; bases unmatched to any gene: 19. DNA for the CDR3: TGTGCCAGCAGACCCTCCGCGATGCGGGGGGCCCCGAGCTCCTACAATGAGCAGTTCTTC. It codes for CASRPSAMRGAPSSYNEQFF.

This clonotype turned up a few times. V usage is TRBV6-5 and J usage is TRBJ1-1, with unresolved D. From germline, CDR1 is MNHEY and CDR2 SVGAGI. V was clipped by 2 bases and J by 7 bases, with 5 bases between them. The CDR3 is made up of 11 amino acids. CDR3 sequence reads: CASSYIGEAFF. The CDR3 DNA reads as TGTGCCAGCAGTTACATCGGTGAAGCTTTCTTT.

The chain recombines TRBV30 with TRBJ2-3, with D unresolved. The CDR3 covers 14 residues. Germline CDR1 is GTSNPN and CDR2 is SVGIG (reference sequence). V lost 2 bases, J lost 3 bases, and 12 bases lay in between. The CDR3 DNA sequence: TGTGCCTGGAGTAATCTCGCCTCGACAGATACGCAGTATTTT. Its translation is CAWSNLASTDTQYF.

The rearrangement uses TRBV12-3 or TRBV12-4 and TRBJ2-5, with 8 bases that match TRBD2. After removal of 3 bases from V and 5 bases from J, the junction contained 14 bases not matched to a gene. The CDR3 covers 17 residues. CDR3: CASSLTLRGGREETQYF. As DNA, the CDR3 is TGTGCCAGCAGTTTGACCTTACGGGGGGGTAGGGAGGAGACCCAGTACTTC.

V usage is TRBV20-1 and J usage is TRBJ2-3; TRBD2 matches at 8 bases. Germline CDR1 and CDR2: DFQATT and SNEGSKA (reference sequence). CDR3 length equals 15 residues. The V segment lost 6 bases and the J segment 0 bases; nucleotides outside the gene matches: 8. The CDR3 loop reads CSAPIAGLSTDTQYF. CDR3 DNA: TGCAGTGCACCCATAGCGGGGCTTAGCACAGATACGCAGTATTTT.

This clonotype appeared a few times. The chain employs TRBV5-1 and TRBJ2-3, with D unresolved. The germline V and J ends were trimmed by 0 bases and 6 bases, with 14 bases remaining between them. This CDR3 comprises 15 residues. Germline CDR1 reads SGHRS; CDR2 reads YFSETQ. CDR3 amino acids: CASSLEFRKADTQYF. Written as DNA, the CDR3 is TGCGCCAGCAGCTTGGAGTTCAGGAAAGCGGATACGCAGTATTTT.

The V and J genes are TRBV7-2 and TRBJ1-6, with D possibly being TRBD1 (5 bases). V gave up 0 bases and J gave up 10 bases, with 16 bases separating them. CDR3 length equals 16 residues. Germline V CDR1 and CDR2: SGHTA, FQGNSA. CDR3 sequence: CASSLAGAGYRSPLHF. The CDR3 nucleotides are TGTGCCAGCAGCTTAGCTGGGGCAGGGTACCGGTCACCCCTCCACTTT.

The chain employs TRBV3-1 and TRBJ2-1; D is undetermined. V was trimmed by 1 base and J by 7 bases, leaving 11 bases between them. The CDR3 contains 14 residues. From germline, CDR1 is LGHDT and CDR2 YNNKEL (reference sequence). The CDR3 DNA reads TGTGCCAGCAGCCAAGTTGAGGTGGTGAATGAGCAGTTCTTC. Translating gives CASSQVEVVNEQFF.

This rearrangement joins TRBV20-1 to TRBJ1-1; D is ambiguous. CDR1 DFQATT and CDR2 SNEGSKA come from the germline V gene (reference sequence). V shed 5 bases and J shed 4 bases, with 14 bases lying between them. CDR3 length equals 13 residues. The CDR3 DNA is TGCAGTGCTTCACCCGGGGTACCCACTGAAGCTTTCTTT. This sequence encodes CSASPGVPTEAFF.

V gene TRBV18 combines with J gene TRBJ2-7; possible D gene TRBD1, 6 bases. The CDR3 is made up of 14 amino acids. Germline CDR1 reads KGHSH; CDR2 reads LQKENI. Trimming pared 4 bases from V and 3 bases from J, leaving 13 bases between. The CDR3 DNA reads as TGTGCCAGCTCACGCGCCGGGACACTCTACGAGCAGTACTTC. It encodes CASSRAGTLYEQYF.

V and J are TRBV19 and TRBJ2-7; a weak D match, TRBD2 (6 bases). Trimming shortened V by 2 bases and J by 0 bases, and 8 bases separated the two germline ends. This CDR3 comprises 14 residues. Germline CDR1 is LNHDA and CDR2 is SQIVND (reference sequence). CDR3 region: CASSIRGNSYEQYF. CDR3 sequence (DNA): TGTGCCAGTAGTATACGGGGGAACTCCTACGAGCAGTACTTC.

The rearrangement uses TRBV6-5 and TRBJ1-5, with D maybe TRBD1 (6 bases). Germline V gene sequence: CDR1 MNHEY, CDR2 SVGAGI. The CDR3 sequence is 14 residues long. Trimming cost V 4 bases and J 6 bases, with 13 bases left between them. The CDR3 sequence is CASSFGGSRQPQHF. CDR3 coding DNA: TGTGCCAGCAGTTTCGGGGGCTCGCGTCAGCCCCAGCATTTT.

Worth noting for this clonotype: Mismatch with germline at one junction end may stem from a read error. This chain connects TRBV4-1 to TRBJ2-3; TRBD1 matches 12 bases. The length of the CDR3 is 17 residues. Germline-derived CDR1 and CDR2 are MGHRA and YSYEKL. The CDR3 spells CASSQGGDRGLPETQYF. The CDR3 DNA sequence: TGCGCCAGCAGCCAGGGGGGGGACAGGGGGCTCCCAGAGACGCAGTATTTT.

V and J are TRBV4-3 and TRBJ1-1, with D possibly matching TRBD1 (5 bases). V was cut by 1 base and J by 0 bases, with 9 bases left in between. This CDR3 contains 15 residues. The germline CDR1 and CDR2 sequences are LGHNA and YSLEER. For the CDR3, the DNA is TGCGCCAGCAGCCAAGGACAGCTCATGAACACTGAAGCTTTCTTT. This translates into CASSQGQLMNTEAFF.

This sequence joins TRBV6-1 and TRBJ2-3; 7 bases map to TRBD2. Germline values: CDR1 MNHNS, CDR2 SASEGT. There are 19 residues in the CDR3. J gave up 1 base and V 7 bases, and 20 bases lay outside the gene matches. The DNA of the CDR3 is TGTGCCAGCAAACCTCGGGGTAGTGGGGGGAGGGACCGCACAGATACGCAGTATTTT. This translates into CASKPRGSGGRDRTDTQYF.

This clonotype was seen more than once but under ten times. The V gene is TRBV27, the J gene TRBJ2-7, with unresolved D. With 1 base removed from V and 0 bases from J, the gap between germline ends came to 7 bases. Germline V gene data show CDR1 as MNHEY and CDR2 as SMNVEV (reference sequence). This CDR3 has 14 amino acids. The DNA of the CDR3 is TGTGCCAGCAGTTTATACACTAACTCCTACGAGCAGTACTTC. Amino acids: CASSLYTNSYEQYF.

This clonotype occurred many times. The chain joins TRBV12-3 or TRBV12-4 to TRBJ1-2; no firm D call. V dropped 1 base and J dropped 8 bases, with 8 bases sitting between them. This CDR3 has 12 residues. CDR3: CASSLGWEGYTF. CDR3 nucleotides: TGTGCCAGCAGTTTAGGGTGGGAAGGCTACACCTTC.

This clonotype was counted a few times. The genes are TRBV20-1 and TRBJ1-2; TRBD1 aligns across 10 bases. V shed 1 base, J shed 3 bases, and the junction held 11 bases outside the gene matches. The CDR3 has 17 amino acids. Looked up from germline, CDR1 is DFQATT and CDR2 is SNEGSKA (reference sequence). CDR3 sequence (DNA): TGCAGTGCTAGAGGAGGACAGGGGGTCTACTGGGACTATGGCTACACCTTC. It translates to CSARGGQGVYWDYGYTF.

This clonotype occurred a few times. DNA for the CDR3: TGTGCCAGCAGTAGGGACGGGTCGTCCACAGATACGCAGTATTTT. Protein: CASSRDGSSTDTQYF. The rearrangement links TRBV12-3 or TRBV12-4 to TRBJ2-3; possibly TRBD1 or TRBD2 for D (5 bases each). CDR3 length: 15 amino acids. V was pared by 5 bases and J by 2 bases, with 14 bases between.

In this sample, this clonotype turned up a few times. The chain carries TRBV4-2 and TRBJ2-1; 8 nucleotides match TRBD2. Germline values: CDR1 LGHNA, CDR2 YNFKEQ. CDR3 length: 16 amino acids. Trimming cost V 4 bases and J 0 bases; bases outside gene matches: 5. CDR3 in DNA: TGTGCCAGCAGCCCCGGAGCGGGGGTCTCCTACAATGAGCAGTTCTTC. The encoded protein is CASSPGAGVSYNEQFF.

In this sample, this clonotype turned up a few times. The CDR3 nucleotides read TGTGCCAGCAGCGGGCCGGGGGTTCATGAAAAACTGTTTTTT. Translation: CASSGPGVHEKLFF. The V gene is TRBV3-1, the J gene TRBJ1-4; perhaps TRBD1 as D (5 bases). Germline assignment: CDR1 LGHDT and CDR2 YNNKEL (reference sequence). The CDR3 has 14 residues. Trimming took off 5 bases at V and 6 bases at J, with 13 bases between the two ends.

The sample holds a few counts of this clonotype. The rearrangement joins TRBV5-1 to TRBJ1-2, with TRBD1 matching over 7 bases. This CDR3 spans 15 amino acids. V dropped 0 bases and J dropped 4; count of bases not matched to a gene: 6. The germline CDR1 and CDR2 sequences are SGHRS and YFSETQ. CDR3 amino acids: CASSLEGGEGYGYTF. In DNA form, the CDR3 reads TGCGCCAGCAGCTTGGAAGGGGGCGAGGGCTATGGCTACACCTTC.

The J gene is TRBJ2-2, the V gene TRBV4-3; 9 bases align to TRBD2. The length of the CDR3 is 19 residues. V trimming: 4 bases; J trimming: 4 bases; junction bases outside the gene matches: 16. Looked up from germline, CDR1 is LGHNA and CDR2 is YSLEER. Here the CDR3 DNA reads TGCGCCAGCAGCCCTAATAGCGGGGGCCTCCTAAGTAGCACCGGGGAGCTGTTTTTT. This encodes CASSPNSGGLLSSTGELFF.

The V gene is TRBV7-3, the J gene TRBJ2-1; 8 nucleotides align to TRBD2. The J segment lost 7 bases and the V segment lost 5 bases, leaving 13 bases of the junction unmatched. The CDR3 is 16 residues long. Germline-derived CDR1 and CDR2 are SGHTA and FQGTGA. CDR3 sequence: CASSPQPAGAGNEQFF. In nucleotides, the CDR3 is TGTGCCAGCAGCCCGCAGCCAGCGGGGGCCGGTAATGAGCAGTTCTTC. Full variable domain (rest looked up from reference TRBV7-3 and TRBJ2-1): GAGVSQTPSNKVTEKGKYVELRCDPISGHTALYWYRQSLGQGPEFLIYFQGTGAADDSGLPNDRFFAVRPEGSVSTLKIQRTERGDSAVYLCASSPQPAGAGNEQFFGPGTRLTVL.

This clonotype was counted a few times. The chain employs TRBV7-8 and TRBJ2-3; either TRBD1 or TRBD2 may fit D (5 bases each). CDR1 is SGHVS, CDR2 FQNEAQ, per germline. This CDR3 is 14 amino acids long. V lost 1 base and J 6 bases, leaving 11 bases between the germline ends. The CDR3 region is CASSLGPGRDTQYF. The CDR3 region has the DNA TGTGCCAGCAGCTTAGGTCCGGGACGGGATACGCAGTATTTT. Complete variable domain (other parts from reference TRBV7-8 and TRBJ2-3): GAGVSQSPRYKVAKRGQDVALRCDPISGHVSLFWYQQALGQGPEFLTYFQNEAQLDKSGLPSDRFFAERPEGSVSTLKIQRTQQEDSAVYLCASSLGPGRDTQYFGPGTRLTVL.

The rearrangement uses TRBV20-1 and TRBJ2-3; 9 nucleotides agree with TRBD2. Germline V gene data show CDR1 as DFQATT and CDR2 as SNEGSKA (reference sequence). V was clipped by 1 base and J by 4 bases; unmatched bases: 6. The CDR3 totals 15 residues. The CDR3 coding sequence is TGCAGTGCTAGAGTAGGGCGGGGGGGGTCAGATACGCAGTATTTT. Translation gives CSARVGRGGSDTQYF.

This clonotype was seen a few times. This rearrangement joins TRBV15 to TRBJ1-5; D is undetermined. The length of the CDR3 is 13 residues. V lost 9 bases and J 4 bases, leaving 13 bases between the germline ends. Germline lookup yields CDR1 LNHNV and CDR2 YYDKDF (reference sequence). CDR3 DNA: TGTGCCACGACTGAAGGCGAGAATCAGCCCCAGCATTTT. Translation gives CATTEGENQPQHF.

This clonotype appeared many times. V gene TRBV12-3 or TRBV12-4 combines with J gene TRBJ2-5; 7 positions agree with TRBD2. This CDR3 is 16 amino acids long. Trimming took 6 bases from V and 2 from J; bases not matched to a gene: 12. This CDR3 is CASSRGSGGNQETQYF. In DNA form, the CDR3 reads TGTGCCAGCAGCCGGGGGTCCGGGGGGAATCAAGAGACCCAGTACTTC.

The table lists this clonotype with a few counts. This chain connects TRBV16 to TRBJ2-7; D gene ambiguous. The CDR3 is 11 amino acids. V was shortened by 2 bases and J by 6 bases, with 5 bases between the two germline ends. The V gene's germline CDR1 is KGHSY and CDR2 FQNENV. The CDR3 reads CASSQSGEQYV. The CDR3 nucleotides read TGTGCCAGCAGCCAAAGTGGCGAGCAGTACGTC.